This section outlines one T cell receptor beta chain sequence together with its context. This entry comes from a study of shared clonotypes between healthy human individuals. Looking at the study overall: Per-donor plates numbered three CD4 naive, three CD4 memory, two CD8 naive and one CD8 memory.

Sequencing was performed with immunoSEQ multiplex PCR; in TCRdb, only in-frame clones are kept and a portion is missing. The table lists 1,400,000 or so clones, around 98.5% of them singletons. Germline V lookup: CDR1 SEHNR, CDR2 FQNEAQ (reference sequence). This CDR3 is 15 amino acids long. V was trimmed by 0 bases and J by 1 base, leaving 9 bases between them. V and J are TRBV7-9 and TRBJ1-1; D is perhaps TRBD1 (5 bases). Specimen: naive CD4+ T cells sorted from blood. This sample's subset: CD45RA+ positively selected. This TCR came from a man aged 25 to 40 in good health. CDR3 region: CASSLAHGGNTEAFF. CDR3 coding DNA: TGTGCCAGCAGCTTAGCCCACGGGGGGAACACTGAAGCTTTCTTT.